The present entry profiles one T cell receptor beta chain with its context. Its antigen is as yet unknown. The sample belongs to a study of vaccination and CD4 T cells after COVID-19. An Oncomine TCR Beta short-read assay was used to sequence the DNA from cultured CD4+ T cells. TCRdb re-called the PCR reads with MiXCR, one entry per CDR3 protein. Of 10,000 or so distinct CDR3 sequences detected, about 50% appear once; the ten largest clones hold 33%. As to treatment: roughly 10-day PBMC culture with coronavirus spike peptide pools or control peptides (ViraFEST assay). Germline loops: CDR1 MNHEY, CDR2 SMNVEV (reference sequence). The germline V and J ends were trimmed by 5 bases and 4 bases, with 23 bases remaining between them. This CDR3 is 17 amino acids long.

This clonotype was obtained from a human donor who had recovered from COVID-19. The sequenced material came from CD4+ T cells from blood, cultured in vitro. The V call is TRBV27, the J call TRBJ1-1, with D perhaps matching TRBD1 (5 bases). The CDR3 protein is CASSPLIREKGSTEAFF. The CDR3 DNA is TGTGCCAGCAGTCCCCTTATTCGGGAGAAGGGGAGCACTGAAGCTTTCTTT.